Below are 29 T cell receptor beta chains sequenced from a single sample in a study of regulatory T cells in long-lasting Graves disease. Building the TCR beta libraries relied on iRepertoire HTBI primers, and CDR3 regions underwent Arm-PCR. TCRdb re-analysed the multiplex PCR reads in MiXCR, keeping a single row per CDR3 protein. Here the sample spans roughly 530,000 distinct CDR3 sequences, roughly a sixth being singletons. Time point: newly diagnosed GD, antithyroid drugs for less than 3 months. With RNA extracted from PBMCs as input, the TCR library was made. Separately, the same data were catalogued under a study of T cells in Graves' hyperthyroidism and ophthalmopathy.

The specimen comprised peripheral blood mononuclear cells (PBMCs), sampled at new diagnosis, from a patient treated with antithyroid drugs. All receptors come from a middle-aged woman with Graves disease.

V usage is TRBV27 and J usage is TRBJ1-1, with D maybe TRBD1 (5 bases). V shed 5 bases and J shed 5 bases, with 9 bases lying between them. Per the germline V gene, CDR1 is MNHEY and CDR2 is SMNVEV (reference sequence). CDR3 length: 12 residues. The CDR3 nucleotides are TGTGCCAGCAGTCGCTGGGGGACTGAAGCTTTCTTT. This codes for CASSRWGTEAFF.

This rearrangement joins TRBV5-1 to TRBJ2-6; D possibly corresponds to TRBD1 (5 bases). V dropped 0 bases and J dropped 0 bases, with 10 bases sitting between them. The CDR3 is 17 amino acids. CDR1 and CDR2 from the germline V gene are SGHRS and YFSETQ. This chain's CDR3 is CASSLVWTLSGANVLTF. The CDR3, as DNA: TGCGCCAGCAGCTTGGTATGGACACTCTCTGGGGCCAACGTCCTGACTTTC.

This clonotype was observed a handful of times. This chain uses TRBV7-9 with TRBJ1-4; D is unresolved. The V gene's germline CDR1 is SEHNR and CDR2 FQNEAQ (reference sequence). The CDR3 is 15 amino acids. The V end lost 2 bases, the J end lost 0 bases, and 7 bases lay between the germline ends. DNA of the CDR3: TGTGCCAGCAGCTTAAAGGGCGCAACTAATGAAAAACTGTTTTTT. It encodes CASSLKGATNEKLFF. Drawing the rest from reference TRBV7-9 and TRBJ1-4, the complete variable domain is DTGVSQNPRHKITKRGQNVTFRCDPISEHNRLYWYRQTLGQGPEFLTYFQNEAQLEKSRLLSDRFSAERPKGSFSTLEIQRTEQGDSAMYLCASSLKGATNEKLFFGSGTQLSVL.

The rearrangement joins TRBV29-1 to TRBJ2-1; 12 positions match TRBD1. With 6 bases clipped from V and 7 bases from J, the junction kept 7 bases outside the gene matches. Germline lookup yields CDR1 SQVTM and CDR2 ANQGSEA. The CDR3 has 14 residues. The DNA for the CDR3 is TGCAGCGTAGGGACAGGGGGCTTTTTGAATGAGCAGTTCTTC. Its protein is CSVGTGGFLNEQFF.

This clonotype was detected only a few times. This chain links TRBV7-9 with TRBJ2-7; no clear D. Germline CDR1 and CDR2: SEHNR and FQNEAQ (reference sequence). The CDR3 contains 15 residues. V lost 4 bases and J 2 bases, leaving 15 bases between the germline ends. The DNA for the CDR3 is TGTGCCAGCAGCTCCACTTCCGCCAGCCCCTACGAGCAGTACTTC. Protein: CASSSTSASPYEQYF.

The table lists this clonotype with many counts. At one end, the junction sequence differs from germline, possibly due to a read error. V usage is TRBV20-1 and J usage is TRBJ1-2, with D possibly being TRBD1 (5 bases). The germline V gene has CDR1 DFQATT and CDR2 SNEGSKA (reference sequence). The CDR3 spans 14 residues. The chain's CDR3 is CSATPGPPNYGCTF. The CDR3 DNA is TGCAGTGCTACCCCGGGACCTCCGAACTATGGCTGCACCTTC.

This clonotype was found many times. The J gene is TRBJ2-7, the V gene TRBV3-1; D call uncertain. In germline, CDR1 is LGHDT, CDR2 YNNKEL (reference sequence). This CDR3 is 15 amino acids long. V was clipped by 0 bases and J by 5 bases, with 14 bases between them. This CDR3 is CASSQDWASSHEQYF. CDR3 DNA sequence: TGTGCCAGCAGCCAAGATTGGGCATCCTCGCACGAGCAGTACTTC.

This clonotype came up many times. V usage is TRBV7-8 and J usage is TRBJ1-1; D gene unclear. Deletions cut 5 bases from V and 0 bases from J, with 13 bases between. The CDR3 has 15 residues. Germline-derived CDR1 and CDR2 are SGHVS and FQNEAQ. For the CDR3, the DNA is TGTGCCAGCAGCAAATACGGGTCATTGAACACTGAAGCTTTCTTT. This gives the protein CASSKYGSLNTEAFF.

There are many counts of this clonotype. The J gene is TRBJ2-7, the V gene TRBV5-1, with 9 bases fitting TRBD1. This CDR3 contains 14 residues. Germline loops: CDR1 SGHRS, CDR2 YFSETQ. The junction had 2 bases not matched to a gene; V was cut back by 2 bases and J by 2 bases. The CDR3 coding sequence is TGCGCCAGCAGCTTAAGACAGGGGGCCTACGAGCAGTACTTC. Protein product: CASSLRQGAYEQYF.

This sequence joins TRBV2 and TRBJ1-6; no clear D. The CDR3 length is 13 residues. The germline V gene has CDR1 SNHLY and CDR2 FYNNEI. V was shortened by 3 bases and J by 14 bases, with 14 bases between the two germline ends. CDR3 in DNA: TGTGCCAGCAGTGACCCGGCAGTCGGAACCCTCCACTTT. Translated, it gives CASSDPAVGTLHF.

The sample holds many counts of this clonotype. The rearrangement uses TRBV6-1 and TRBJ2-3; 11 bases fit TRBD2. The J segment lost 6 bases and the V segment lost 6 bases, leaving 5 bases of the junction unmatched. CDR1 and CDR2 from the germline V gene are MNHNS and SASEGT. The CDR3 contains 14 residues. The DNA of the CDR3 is TGTGCCAGCAGGGTAGCGGGGGGGCCGGATACGCAGTATTTT. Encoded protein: CASRVAGGPDTQYF.

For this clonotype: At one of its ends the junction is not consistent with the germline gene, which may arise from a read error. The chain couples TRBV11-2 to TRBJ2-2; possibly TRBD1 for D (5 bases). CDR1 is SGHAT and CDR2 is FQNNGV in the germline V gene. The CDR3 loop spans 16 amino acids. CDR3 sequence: CASSPYGAANTRELFF. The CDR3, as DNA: TGTGCCAGCAGCCCCTATGGGGCCGCGAACACCAGGGAGCTGTTTTTT.

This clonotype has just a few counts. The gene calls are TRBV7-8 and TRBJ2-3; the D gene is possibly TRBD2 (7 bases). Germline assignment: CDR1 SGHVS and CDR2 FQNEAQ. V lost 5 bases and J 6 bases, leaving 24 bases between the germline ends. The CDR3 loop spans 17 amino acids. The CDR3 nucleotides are TGTGCCAGCAGCCGCCCGGGGGGTTGGGACACAGAGGATACGCAGTATTTT. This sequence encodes CASSRPGGWDTEDTQYF.

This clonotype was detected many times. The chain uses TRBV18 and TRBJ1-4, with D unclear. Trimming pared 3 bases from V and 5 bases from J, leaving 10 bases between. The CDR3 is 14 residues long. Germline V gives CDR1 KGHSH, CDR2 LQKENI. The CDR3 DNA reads TGTGCCAGCTCACCCCAACAGTTAAATGAAAAACTGTTTTTT. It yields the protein CASSPQQLNEKLFF. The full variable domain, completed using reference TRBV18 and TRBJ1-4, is NAGVMQNPRHLVRRRGQEARLRCSPMKGHSHVYWYRQLPEEGLKFMVYLQKENIIDESGMPKERFSAEFPKEGPSILRIQQVVRGDSAAYFCASSPQQLNEKLFFGSGTQLSVL.

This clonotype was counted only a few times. CDR3 sequence: CASTSGGITEAFF. CDR3 sequence (DNA): TGTGCCAGCACCTCAGGGGGGATCACTGAAGCTTTCTTT. V usage is TRBV12-3 or TRBV12-4 and J usage is TRBJ1-1; 7 positions match TRBD1. The CDR3 is made up of 13 amino acids. V dropped 7 bases and J dropped 4; count of bases not matched to a gene: 6.

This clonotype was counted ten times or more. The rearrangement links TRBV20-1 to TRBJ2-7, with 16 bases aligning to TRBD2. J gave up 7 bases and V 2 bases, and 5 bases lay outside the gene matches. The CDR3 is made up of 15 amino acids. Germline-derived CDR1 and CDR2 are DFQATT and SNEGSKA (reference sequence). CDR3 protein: CSARPGTSGGGEQYF. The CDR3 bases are TGCAGTGCTAGACCTGGGACTAGCGGGGGGGGGGAGCAGTACTTC.

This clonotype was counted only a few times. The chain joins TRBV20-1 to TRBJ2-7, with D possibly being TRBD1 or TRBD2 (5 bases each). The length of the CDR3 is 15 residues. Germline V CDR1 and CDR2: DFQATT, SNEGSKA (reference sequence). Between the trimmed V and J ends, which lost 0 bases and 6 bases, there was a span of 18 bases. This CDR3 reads CSARDWQDGAGEQYF. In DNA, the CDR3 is TGCAGTGCTAGAGATTGGCAGGACGGGGCGGGCGAGCAGTACTTC.

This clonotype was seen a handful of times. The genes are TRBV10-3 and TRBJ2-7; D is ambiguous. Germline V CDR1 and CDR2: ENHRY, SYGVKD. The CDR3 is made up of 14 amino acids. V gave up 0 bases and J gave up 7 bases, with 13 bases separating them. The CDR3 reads CAISESSVSGEQYF. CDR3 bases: TGTGCCATCAGTGAGTCGTCGGTTTCTGGGGAGCAGTACTTC.

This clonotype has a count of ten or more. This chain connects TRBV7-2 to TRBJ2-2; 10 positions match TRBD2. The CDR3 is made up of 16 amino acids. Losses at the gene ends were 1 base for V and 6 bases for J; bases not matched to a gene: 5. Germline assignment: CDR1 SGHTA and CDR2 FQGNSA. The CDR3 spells CASSLVRLAGAGELFF. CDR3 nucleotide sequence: TGTGCCAGCAGCTTAGTAAGGCTAGCGGGGGCCGGGGAGCTGTTTTTT. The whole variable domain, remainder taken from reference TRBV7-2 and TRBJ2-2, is GAGVSQSPSNKVTEKGKDVELRCDPISGHTALYWYRQSLGQGLEFLIYFQGNSAPDKSGLPSDRFSAERTGGSVSTLTIQRTQQEDSAVYLCASSLVRLAGAGELFFGEGSRLTVL.

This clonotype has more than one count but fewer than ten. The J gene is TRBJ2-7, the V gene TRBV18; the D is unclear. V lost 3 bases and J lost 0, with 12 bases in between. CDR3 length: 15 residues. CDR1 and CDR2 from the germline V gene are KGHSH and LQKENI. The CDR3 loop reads CASSPFTGSSYEQYF. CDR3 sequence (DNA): TGTGCCAGCTCACCCTTTACGGGCAGCTCCTACGAGCAGTACTTC.

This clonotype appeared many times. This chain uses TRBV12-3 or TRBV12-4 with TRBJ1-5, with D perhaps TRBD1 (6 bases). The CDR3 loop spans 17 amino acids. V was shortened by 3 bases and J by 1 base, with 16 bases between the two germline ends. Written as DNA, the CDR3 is TGTGCCAGCAGTTTCACAGGGAGTGGTATAAGCAATCAGCCCCAGCATTTT. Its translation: CASSFTGSGISNQPQHF.

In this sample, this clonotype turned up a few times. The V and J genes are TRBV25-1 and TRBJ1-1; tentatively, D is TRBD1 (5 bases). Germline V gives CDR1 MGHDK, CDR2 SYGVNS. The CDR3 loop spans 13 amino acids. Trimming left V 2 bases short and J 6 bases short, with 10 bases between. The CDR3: CASSETGLSEAFF. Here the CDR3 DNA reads TGTGCCAGCAGTGAAACGGGGCTATCTGAAGCTTTCTTT.

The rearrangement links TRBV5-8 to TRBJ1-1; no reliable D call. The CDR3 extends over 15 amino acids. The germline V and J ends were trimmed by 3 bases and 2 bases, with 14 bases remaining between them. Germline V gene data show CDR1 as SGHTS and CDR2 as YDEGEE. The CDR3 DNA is TGTGCCAGCAGCTCCTCCGTGGCTGGAAACACTGAAGCTTTCTTT. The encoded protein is CASSSSVAGNTEAFF.

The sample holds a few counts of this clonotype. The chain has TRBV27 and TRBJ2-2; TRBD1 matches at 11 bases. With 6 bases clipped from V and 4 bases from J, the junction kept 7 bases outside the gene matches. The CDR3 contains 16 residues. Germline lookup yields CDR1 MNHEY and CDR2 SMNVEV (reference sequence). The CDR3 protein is CASRAGTGGGTGELFF. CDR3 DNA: TGTGCCAGCAGAGCCGGGACAGGGGGAGGCACCGGGGAGCTGTTTTTT.

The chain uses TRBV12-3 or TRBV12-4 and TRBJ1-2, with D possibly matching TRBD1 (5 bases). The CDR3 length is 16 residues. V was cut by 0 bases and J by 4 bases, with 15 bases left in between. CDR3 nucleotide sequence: TGTGCCAGCAGTTTAGCGCTCCAGGGAGGATCCTATGGCTACACCTTC. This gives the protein CASSLALQGGSYGYTF.

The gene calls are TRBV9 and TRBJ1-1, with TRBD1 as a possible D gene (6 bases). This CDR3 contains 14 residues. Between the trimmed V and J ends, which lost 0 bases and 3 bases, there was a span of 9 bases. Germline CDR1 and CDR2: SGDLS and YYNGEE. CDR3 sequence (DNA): TGTGCCAGCAGCGTAGGAGGGGGAGACACTGAAGCTTTCTTT. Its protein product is CASSVGGGDTEAFF.

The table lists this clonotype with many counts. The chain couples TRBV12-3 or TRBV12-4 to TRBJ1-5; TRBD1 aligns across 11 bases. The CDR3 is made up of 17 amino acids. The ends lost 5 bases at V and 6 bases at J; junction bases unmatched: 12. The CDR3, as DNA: TGTGCCAGCAGTCATCACGGGACAGGGGGTTTTGCTCAGCCCCAGCATTTT. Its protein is CASSHHGTGGFAQPQHF.

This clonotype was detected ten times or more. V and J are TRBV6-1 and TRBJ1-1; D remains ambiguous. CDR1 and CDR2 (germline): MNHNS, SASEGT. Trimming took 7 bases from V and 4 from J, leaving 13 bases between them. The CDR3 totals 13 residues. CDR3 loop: CASILTGGTEAFF. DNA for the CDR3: TGTGCCAGCATTCTAACTGGCGGCACTGAAGCTTTCTTT.

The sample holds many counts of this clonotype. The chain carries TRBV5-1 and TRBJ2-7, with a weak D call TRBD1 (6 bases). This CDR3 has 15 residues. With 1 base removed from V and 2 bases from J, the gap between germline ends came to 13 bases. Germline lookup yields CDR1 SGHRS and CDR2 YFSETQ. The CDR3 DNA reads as TGCGCCAGCAGCTTGTACGGCAGGGGAACCTACGAGCAGTACTTC. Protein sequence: CASSLYGRGTYEQYF.